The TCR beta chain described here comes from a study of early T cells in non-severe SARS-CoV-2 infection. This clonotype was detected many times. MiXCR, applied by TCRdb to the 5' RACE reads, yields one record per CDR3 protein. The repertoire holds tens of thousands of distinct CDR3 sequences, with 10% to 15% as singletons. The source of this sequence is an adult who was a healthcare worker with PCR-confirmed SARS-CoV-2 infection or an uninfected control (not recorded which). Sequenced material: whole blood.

The CDR3 spells CASSQDRRGSSTDTQYF. The CDR3 DNA sequence: TGCGCCAGCAGCCAAGATAGGCGGGGTTCTAGCACAGATACGCAGTATTTT. The chain recombines TRBV4-3 with TRBJ2-3, with a weak D call TRBD2 (6 bases). The CDR3 runs 17 residues. Germline CDR1 and CDR2: LGHNA and YSLEER. Trimming left V 0 bases short and J 0 bases short, with 13 bases between.